This T cell receptor (beta chain) was documented in a study of Tregs in tolerant kidney transplant recipients. Measured with immunoSEQ multiplex PCR; TCRdb has only the in-frame clones, and not every one. The sample consists of around 70,000 clones, roughly 92% of them appearing once. This CDR3 contains 15 residues. CDR1 and CDR2 from the germline V gene are ENHRY and SYGVKD. V gave up 4 bases and J gave up 0 bases; unmatched junction bases: 4. Thawed PBMCs were FACS-sorted into unstimulated CD4+CD25+CD127- regulatory T cells, CD4+CD25- non-regulatory cells, CD4 and CD8 cells. Sequencing was performed on CD8+ T cells from blood, taken before the transplant. This rearrangement joins TRBV10-3 to TRBJ1-2; 8 bases map to TRBD1. The sequence was collected from a human donor who received a combined kidney and bone marrow transplant. CDR3 sequence reads: CAISVATGANYGYTF. The CDR3 nucleotides are TGTGCCATCAGTGTCGCGACAGGGGCTAACTATGGCTACACCTTC.